This TCR beta chain comes out of a study of blood T cell repertoires in COVID-19. Background on the study: Researchers got acute and convalescent COVID-19 samples from the United States, Italy and Spain. Sample material is recorded as cDNA or gDNA derived from T cells, B-cell-depleted T cells, or PBMCs.

CDR1 and CDR2 (germline): LGHNA, YNFKEQ. The CDR3 is 16 amino acids. Trimming removed 0 bases from V and 4 bases from J; junction bases left unmatched: 2. Authors' data handling: Nucleated cell number was recorded as an estimate derived from reference gene primer amplification. Only in-frame clones appear in the TCRdb table, and some are missing; sequencing was by immunoSEQ multiplex PCR. The DNA was the basis for D and trimming; V, J and clone size are from that table. The table shows 150,000 to 200,000 clones, with 88% occurring only once. The chain is built from TRBV4-2 and TRBJ2-2; 10 nucleotides align to TRBD2. This TCR was sampled from a human donor in a cohort sampled during active COVID-19. Sequencing used peripheral blood. CDR3 sequence: CASSQETSGITGELFF. CDR3 coding DNA: TGTGCCAGCAGCCAAGAAACTAGCGGGATCACCGGGGAGCTGTTTTTT.